The source of this T cell receptor (beta chain) is a study of blood T cell repertoires in COVID-19. Study at large: Specimens from acute and convalescent COVID-19 originated in the United States, Italy and Spain. T cells, B-cell-depleted T cells, or PBMCs supplied cDNA or gDNA.

In the original analysis: Reference gene primer amplification yielded estimated nucleated cell counts. TCRdb's copy holds only in-frame clones and misses some; the assay was immunoSEQ multiplex PCR. The V and J calls and clone size come from that table; D and trimming were worked out from the DNA. Of some 200,000 clones detected, 80% to 85% appear once; the ten largest clones hold about 2.7%. Germline lookup yields CDR1 MNHEY and CDR2 SMNVEV (reference sequence). Trimming removed 2 bases at V and 4 bases at J, with 12 bases between. The CDR3 has 14 amino acids. The chain employs TRBV27 and TRBJ2-7, with D perhaps matching TRBD2 (5 bases). The clonotype comes from a human donor with acute or convalescent COVID-19. The donor label of this sample is uncertain. Sample: peripheral blood. Here the CDR3 DNA reads TGTGCCAGCAGTTTAACCGGGGTGGGGTACGAGCAGTACTTC. Its translation is CASSLTGVGYEQYF.